This T cell receptor (beta chain) was recovered during a study of metastatic and nonmetastatic thyroid tumors. Across the whole study: Malignant thyroid and benign thyroid patients provided blood and tumor or nodule tissue whose repertoires were compared. Findings and limits, study-wide: When malignant thyroid tumors were compared with benign nodules, TCR beta diversity was reportedly significantly higher in the malignant tumors. This held in both blood and tumor samples.

V lost 4 bases, J lost 0 bases, and 0 bases stayed unmatched. The CDR3 extends over 13 amino acids. The germline V gene has CDR1 LNHDA and CDR2 SQIVND (reference sequence). All patients were untreated before thyroid surgery. Authors' processing steps: What underpinned the distant-metastasis classifier for papillary thyroid cancer was the set of CDR3 differences across clinicopathological groups. With MiXCR, TCRdb reprocessed the PCR reads. None of the V and J calls come from the authors' own analysis; TCRdb made them. The sample carries around 8,700 clones, approximately 27% recorded once. A remark on this clone: What it binds is not known.

The sequence was obtained from a female donor with papillary thyroid cancer or a benign thyroid nodule (not recorded which). Some clones in this sample may be carry-over from other donors' samples. The V call is TRBV19, the J call TRBJ2-7; 7 bases are a match to TRBD2. Sequenced input: adjacent normal tissue. CDR3 sequence: CASSSGSSYEQYF. CDR3 in DNA: TGTGCCAGTAGTAGCGGGAGCTCCTACGAGCAGTACTTC.